The rows below give T cell receptor beta chains drawn from one sample of a study of blood T cell repertoires in COVID-19. Here immunoSEQ multiplex PCR was the method, and the copy in TCRdb shows in-frame clones only, minus some. The sample lists roughly 340,000 clones; 89% were seen once. Sequenced sample: peripheral blood. The receptors shown here come from a woman in her 30s with COVID-19, enrolled during active disease. Both conserved end residues are part of each CDR3. Each record gives: V gene, J gene, clone size, D gene, CDR3 DNA, CDR3 protein. D genes are given only for firm matches. Only part of the rows carry a size: once, few, many, or a class if the clone is expanded.

v_call: TRBV6-5; j_call: TRBJ1-2; clone_size: -; d_call: TRBD1; cdr3_nt: TGTGCCAGCAGGCCTCCCGACAGGGGGTATGGCTACACCTTC; cdr3_aa: CASRPPDRGYGYTF
v_call: TRBV7-2; j_call: TRBJ2-7; clone_size: -; d_call: TRBD1; cdr3_nt: TGTGCCAGCAGCTCACCCGACAGGGGAGGTAAAGAGCAGTACTTC; cdr3_aa: CASSSPDRGGKEQYF
v_call: TRBV15; j_call: TRBJ2-3; clone_size: -; d_call: -; cdr3_nt: TGTGCCACCAGCAGAGGGGGGGTAGCAGCAGATACGCAGTATTTT; cdr3_aa: CATSRGGVAADTQYF
v_call: TRBV7-8; j_call: TRBJ2-2; clone_size: -; d_call: -; cdr3_nt: TGTGCCAGCAGCCTAAGCCCCACCGGGGAGCTGTTTTTT; cdr3_aa: CASSLSPTGELFF
v_call: TRBV28; j_call: TRBJ2-5; clone_size: -; d_call: -; cdr3_nt: TGTGCCAGCAGTTTATGGTGGCGAGGGACCCAGTACTTC; cdr3_aa: CASSLWWRGTQYF
v_call: TRBV7-9; j_call: TRBJ1-4; clone_size: -; d_call: TRBD1; cdr3_nt: TGTGCCAGCAGCTACAGGGGTTCAGGGGCAACTAATGAAAAACTGTTTTTT; cdr3_aa: CASSYRGSGATNEKLFF
v_call: TRBV6-2/TRBV6-3; j_call: TRBJ1-5; clone_size: -; d_call: TRBD1; cdr3_nt: TGTGCCAGCAGCGCCGGGACAGGGGAACAAGGCAATCAGCCCCAGCATTTT; cdr3_aa: CASSAGTGEQGNQPQHF
v_call: TRBV10-3; j_call: TRBJ1-5; clone_size: -; d_call: TRBD1; cdr3_nt: TGTGCCATCGGACAGGGGGATTATCAGCCCCAGCATTTT; cdr3_aa: CAIGQGDYQPQHF
v_call: TRBV27; j_call: TRBJ1-1; clone_size: -; d_call: -; cdr3_nt: TGTGCCAGCACCCCACTAGGATTTTCGAACACTGAAGCTTTCTTT; cdr3_aa: CASTPLGFSNTEAFF
v_call: TRBV10-2; j_call: TRBJ2-5; clone_size: -; d_call: TRBD2; cdr3_nt: TGCGCCAGCAAGACTAGCGGGGGGCAAGAGACCCAGTACTTC; cdr3_aa: CASKTSGGQETQYF
v_call: TRBV10-3; j_call: TRBJ2-7; clone_size: -; d_call: -; cdr3_nt: TGTGCCATCAGTCAAACATCCTACGAGCAGTACTTC; cdr3_aa: CAISQTSYEQYF
v_call: TRBV3-1/TRBV3-2; j_call: TRBJ2-2; clone_size: once; d_call: TRBD2; cdr3_nt: TGTGCCAGCAGCCCTCTCCTAGCGGGGGATTTCGCCGGGGAGCTGTTTTTT; cdr3_aa: CASSPLLAGDFAGELFF
v_call: TRBV6-5; j_call: TRBJ2-1; clone_size: -; d_call: -; cdr3_nt: TGTGCCAGCAGTTACGGAGGGGGCGGTGAGCAGTTCTTC; cdr3_aa: CASSYGGGGEQFF
v_call: TRBV9; j_call: TRBJ1-4; clone_size: few; d_call: -; cdr3_nt: TGTGCCAGCAGCGTAGGCTACGCTAATGAAAAACTGTTTTTT; cdr3_aa: CASSVGYANEKLFF
v_call: TRBV3-1/TRBV3-2; j_call: TRBJ1-5; clone_size: -; d_call: -; cdr3_nt: TGTGCCAGCAGCCAAGGCGGGGGGGACCAGCCCCAGCATTTT; cdr3_aa: CASSQGGGDQPQHF
v_call: TRBV7-9; j_call: TRBJ1-1; clone_size: -; d_call: TRBD1; cdr3_nt: TGTGCCAGCAGCTTGGGACAGGGAAACACTGAAGCTTTCTTT; cdr3_aa: CASSLGQGNTEAFF
v_call: TRBV10-2; j_call: TRBJ2-1; clone_size: -; d_call: TRBD2; cdr3_nt: TGCGCCAGCAGGGCTCTAGCGGCCTCCTACAATGAGCAGTTCTTC; cdr3_aa: CASRALAASYNEQFF
v_call: TRBV5-4; j_call: TRBJ2-5; clone_size: -; d_call: -; cdr3_nt: TGTGCCAGCAGCTTGGCAGGGGTAAAAGAGACCCAGTACTTC; cdr3_aa: CASSLAGVKETQYF
v_call: TRBV30; j_call: TRBJ1-2; clone_size: -; d_call: -; cdr3_nt: TGTGCCTGCCCTACTCGGGGGGACCCCAATGGCTACACCTTC; cdr3_aa: CACPTRGDPNGYTF
v_call: TRBV11-2; j_call: TRBJ1-1; clone_size: once; d_call: -; cdr3_nt: TGTGCCAGCACCGTGGGGCACTCGAACACTGAAGCTTTCTTT; cdr3_aa: CASTVGHSNTEAFF
v_call: TRBV19; j_call: TRBJ1-3; clone_size: -; d_call: TRBD1; cdr3_nt: TGTGCCAGTAGTCTAGGGGGCGCCGGAAGAGGAAACACCATATATTTT; cdr3_aa: CASSLGGAGRGNTIYF
v_call: TRBV7-2; j_call: TRBJ2-2; clone_size: -; d_call: -; cdr3_nt: TGTGCCAGCAGCTTAAGGGCAGGGGGGCCAAACACCGGGGAGCTGTTTTTT; cdr3_aa: CASSLRAGGPNTGELFF
v_call: TRBV27; j_call: TRBJ2-1; clone_size: -; d_call: TRBD2; cdr3_nt: TGTGCCAGCAGTTTAGGGGGGGTCAATGAGCAGTTCTTC; cdr3_aa: CASSLGGVNEQFF
v_call: TRBV11-3; j_call: TRBJ2-3; clone_size: -; d_call: TRBD2; cdr3_nt: TGTGCCAGCAGCTCAAGAGCGGGAGGGGACACAGATACGCAGTATTTT; cdr3_aa: CASSSRAGGDTDTQYF
v_call: TRBV7-9; j_call: TRBJ1-6; clone_size: -; d_call: -; cdr3_nt: TGTGCCAGCAGCCCCAGCGACTCACCCCTCCACTTT; cdr3_aa: CASSPSDSPLHF
v_call: TRBV6-5; j_call: TRBJ1-1; clone_size: -; d_call: -; cdr3_nt: TGTGCCTGCCGGGGGACCGAGAACACTGAAGCTTTCTTT; cdr3_aa: CACRGTENTEAFF
v_call: TRBV11-2; j_call: TRBJ2-5; clone_size: -; d_call: TRBD1; cdr3_nt: TGTGCCAGCAGCTTAAACACAGGGGGTGAAGAGACCCAGTACTTC; cdr3_aa: CASSLNTGGEETQYF
v_call: TRBV13; j_call: TRBJ2-1; clone_size: -; d_call: TRBD2; cdr3_nt: TGTGCCAGCAGCTTAGTCATAGCGGGGCTCAATGAGCAGTTCTTC; cdr3_aa: CASSLVIAGLNEQFF
v_call: TRBV10-1; j_call: TRBJ2-1; clone_size: -; d_call: TRBD2; cdr3_nt: TGCGCCAGCAGTGATAGACTAGCGGGGGCCTACAATGAGCAGTTCTTC; cdr3_aa: CASSDRLAGAYNEQFF
v_call: TRBV28; j_call: TRBJ2-3; clone_size: -; d_call: TRBD1; cdr3_nt: TGTGCCAGCAGTCTCGAATACCCGGGACAGGGGGTAGATACGCAGTATTTT; cdr3_aa: CASSLEYPGQGVDTQYF
v_call: TRBV6-5; j_call: TRBJ2-1; clone_size: -; d_call: -; cdr3_nt: TGTGCCAGCAATAATAGGGGCGAAGGGGGCAATGAGCAGTTCTTC; cdr3_aa: CASNNRGEGGNEQFF
v_call: TRBV5-1; j_call: TRBJ1-3; clone_size: -; d_call: -; cdr3_nt: TGCGCCAGCAGCTTGGGGAGGGCGGCGGGGGACACCATATATTTT; cdr3_aa: CASSLGRAAGDTIYF
v_call: TRBV12-3/TRBV12-4; j_call: TRBJ1-3; clone_size: once; d_call: -; cdr3_nt: TGTGCCAGCAGTTTAATCGGTGACACCATATATTTT; cdr3_aa: CASSLIGDTIYF
v_call: TRBV9; j_call: TRBJ2-7; clone_size: -; d_call: TRBD1; cdr3_nt: TGTGCCAGCAGCGTATATGGGACAGGGGGCTACGAGCAGTACTTC; cdr3_aa: CASSVYGTGGYEQYF
v_call: TRBV19; j_call: TRBJ1-5; clone_size: -; d_call: TRBD1; cdr3_nt: TGTGCCAGTAGTATTAGAGCAGGGGGCAGGGAGCCCCAGCATTTT; cdr3_aa: CASSIRAGGREPQHF
v_call: TRBV24-1; j_call: TRBJ1-4; clone_size: -; d_call: -; cdr3_nt: TGTGCCACCAGTGATTTGGACGGTTTGAGGGAAAAACTGTTTTTT; cdr3_aa: CATSDLDGLREKLFF
v_call: TRBV29-1; j_call: TRBJ2-2; clone_size: once; d_call: -; cdr3_nt: TGCAGCGTTGGCAGGGATCCAACCGGGGAGCTGTTTTTT; cdr3_aa: CSVGRDPTGELFF
v_call: TRBV30; j_call: TRBJ1-1; clone_size: -; d_call: -; cdr3_nt: TGTGCCTGGAAAGGGGGACGGAACACTGAAGCTTTCTTT; cdr3_aa: CAWKGGRNTEAFF
v_call: TRBV6-5; j_call: TRBJ1-4; clone_size: -; d_call: TRBD1; cdr3_nt: TGTGCCAGCAGCCCCGGACAGGGGGCATTGGGGAAACTGTTTTTT; cdr3_aa: CASSPGQGALGKLFF